This T cell receptor beta chain was captured in a study of CD8+ T cells in alopecia areata. Findings and limits, study-wide: Among the cells sequenced in scalp samples are also the resident alphabeta T cells of normal skin.

The germline V gene has CDR1 MNHNY and CDR2 SVGAGI (reference sequence). The J segment lost 4 bases and the V segment lost 6 bases, leaving 8 bases of the junction unmatched. The CDR3 spans 15 residues. Sequencing relied on a cDNA template that was reverse transcribed from extracted RNA. Libraries were prepared by immunoSEQ multiplex PCR; TCRdb keeps only in-frame clonotypes and omits some of them. This table has roughly 150,000 clones, about 53% appearing once. Peripheral blood, together with lesional scalp punch biopsies, was collected from alopecia areata patients. This clone was found a few times. No antigen is known for it.

This chain links TRBV6-6 with TRBJ2-2; 7 bases are a match to TRBD2. The source is a human donor with alopecia areata. The sample consisted of CD8+ T cells sorted from blood, taken at week 0. CDR3 region: CASSSGLLSTGELFF. For the CDR3, the DNA is TGTGCCAGCAGCTCGGGACTACTCTCCACCGGGGAGCTGTTTTTT.